The clone carrying this T cell receptor (beta chain) was found a few times. The data derive from a study of blood T cells in healthy people across ages. Next came a second PCR, run for about 7 to 12 cycles, which used a sample-barcoded 5' primer along with a J-beta primer mix. Every cDNA molecule carried a tag from a template-switch adaptor bearing 12 random nucleotides. Every sample gave at least 2.5 million paired-end reads containing CDR3. TCRdb reprocessed the 5' RACE reads via MiXCR and lists one record per CDR3 protein. The table has nearly 1 million distinct CDR3 sequences, roughly 51% seen once. The CDR3 is 15 amino acids. Germline V lookup: CDR1 MNHNS, CDR2 SASEGT. V was trimmed by 5 bases and J by 4 bases, leaving 17 bases between them.

Specimen: blood. The TCR sequence derives from a woman in her sixties in good health. V and J are TRBV6-1 and TRBJ1-2; D is possibly TRBD1 (6 bases). The CDR3 loop reads CASSPGGGPLYGYTF. The CDR3 nucleotides read TGTGCCAGCAGTCCTGGGGGGGGCCCCCTCTATGGCTACACCTTC.